This is a list of T cell receptor beta chains from one sample in a study of blood T cell repertoires in COVID-19. The table came from immunoSEQ multiplex PCR; TCRdb's copy has only in-frame clones and leaves some out. The sample includes under 400,000 clones, 80% to 90% of them seen just once. The sample was PBMCs or T cells enriched from blood (not recorded which). These receptor sequences come from a woman in her forties with acute COVID-19. The conserved cysteine and the conserved F or W are not part of the CDR3 here.

V gene,J gene,CDR3 protein
TRBV7-2,TRBJ1-6,ASSLADRTGLRGSPLH
TRBV6-2/TRBV6-3,TRBJ1-5,ASSYPGTGGRQPQH
TRBV2,TRBJ2-3,ASSEIEDTQY
TRBV3-1/TRBV3-2,TRBJ2-2,ASSHYLLGTSGKTGELF
TRBV12-3/TRBV12-4,TRBJ2-5,ASSFSRETQY
TRBV7-9,TRBJ1-1,ASNRGQNTEAF
TRBV3-1/TRBV3-2,TRBJ2-2,ASSQAKSLAGGRGATGELF
TRBV3-1/TRBV3-2,TRBJ2-2,ASSPYTGELF
TRBV5-4,TRBJ1-2,ASRGTGGDYGYT
TRBV7-8,TRBJ1-6,ASSLVGWSGNSPLH
TRBV5-5,TRBJ2-1,ASSLRTGFDEQF
TRBV20-1,TRBJ1-1,SASRPTGDTEAF
TRBV5-5,TRBJ2-5,ASSLVAGTEETQY
TRBV4-2,TRBJ1-6,ASSQDRQGSRGSPLH
TRBV18,TRBJ2-7,ASSPLSVVNEQY
TRBV29-1,TRBJ2-3,SVEPGLAADTQY
TRBV28,TRBJ2-2,AGGQGATGELF
TRBV7-2,TRBJ2-7,ASSPGQLSSYEQY
TRBV19,TRBJ1-5,ASKEGDRINQPQH
TRBV4-1,TRBJ2-2,ASSFLRGGSGAGELF
TRBV27,TRBJ2-7,ASSPPGLAGIYEQY
TRBV3-1/TRBV3-2,TRBJ1-2,ASSSKGTGIYYGYT
TRBV14,TRBJ2-3,ASSQLPHSRTDTQY
TRBV10-2,TRBJ1-1,ASRGQGMNTEAF
TRBV6-2/TRBV6-3,TRBJ2-7,ASSYLGRGYEQY
TRBV9,TRBJ2-5,ASSAALKGGETQY
TRBV18,TRBJ1-5,ASSQGQGAIQPQH
TRBV4-3,TRBJ2-3,ASSDLGTDTQY
TRBV19,TRBJ1-2,ASSPQFQNTPYGYT
TRBV2,TRBJ2-1,ASSPDRLSYNEQF
TRBV4-1,TRBJ2-1,ASRTTRDRALASEQF
TRBV6-4,TRBJ2-2,ASRAGTGHTGELF
TRBV4-2,TRBJ2-2,ASSREPVAHLTGELF
TRBV6-6,TRBJ1-1,ASSYSRVWF